The clone carrying this T cell receptor beta chain occurred once. The sample belongs to a study of blood T cell repertoires in COVID-19. For the study at large: Both acute and convalescent COVID-19 samples were obtained from the United States, Italy and Spain.

Only in-frame clones appear in the TCRdb table, and some are missing; sequencing was by immunoSEQ multiplex PCR. This repertoire shows 200,000 or so clones, 89% found once; its top ten account for more than 5.5%. The CDR3 is 13 amino acids. Germline V gene data show CDR1 as MNHEY and CDR2 as SVGAGI. V gave up 6 bases and J gave up 5 bases, with 14 bases separating them. The clonotype comes from a man between 60 and 75 years old who had recovered from COVID-19. Sequencing was done on a sample of peripheral blood. This sequence joins TRBV6-5 and TRBJ2-7; D possibly corresponds to TRBD1 (6 bases). CDR3 residues: CASRQTGFDEQYF. CDR3 nucleotides: TGTGCCAGCAGACAAACAGGGTTCGACGAGCAGTACTTC.